The TCR beta chain described here comes from a study of blood T cell repertoires in COVID-19. Study summary: COVID-19 samples from acute and convalescent phases originated in the United States, Italy and Spain.

CDR1 is ENHRY, CDR2 SYGVKD, per germline. V was pared by 0 bases and J by 0 bases, with 9 bases between. The CDR3 length is 16 residues. TCRdb's copy holds only in-frame clones and misses some; the assay was immunoSEQ multiplex PCR. The sample has hundreds of thousands of clones, about 88% seen once. This clonotype was sampled from a woman aged 18-29 years who had been exposed to COVID-19. The V gene is TRBV10-3, the J gene TRBJ2-1; tentatively, D is TRBD2 (5 bases). Sequenced: PBMCs or T cells enriched from blood (not recorded which). In nucleotides, the CDR3 is TGTGCCATCAGTGAGTCTAGCGCCCGCTCCTACAATGAGCAGTTCTTC. This translates into CAISESSARSYNEQFF.